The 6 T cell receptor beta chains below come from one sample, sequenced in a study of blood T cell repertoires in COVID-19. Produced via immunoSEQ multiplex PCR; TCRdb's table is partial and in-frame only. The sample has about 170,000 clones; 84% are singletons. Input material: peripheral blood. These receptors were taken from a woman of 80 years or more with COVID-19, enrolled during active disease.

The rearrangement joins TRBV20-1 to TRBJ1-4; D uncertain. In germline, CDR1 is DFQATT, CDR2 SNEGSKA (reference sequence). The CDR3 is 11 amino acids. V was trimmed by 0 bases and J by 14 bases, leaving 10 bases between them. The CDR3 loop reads CSARDIAGLFF. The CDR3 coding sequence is TGCAGTGCTAGAGATATAGCGGGGCTGTTTTTT.

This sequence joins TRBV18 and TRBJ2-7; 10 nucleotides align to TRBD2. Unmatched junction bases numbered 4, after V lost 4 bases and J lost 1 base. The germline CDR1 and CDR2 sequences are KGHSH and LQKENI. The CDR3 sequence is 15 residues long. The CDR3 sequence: CASSQASGGSYEQYF. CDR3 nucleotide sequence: TGTGCCAGCTCACAGGCTAGCGGGGGTTCCTACGAGCAGTACTTC.

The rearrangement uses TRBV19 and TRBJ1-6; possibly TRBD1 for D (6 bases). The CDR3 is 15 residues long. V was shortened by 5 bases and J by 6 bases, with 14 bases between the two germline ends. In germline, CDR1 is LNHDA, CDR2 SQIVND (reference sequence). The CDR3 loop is CASSANRVLNSPLHF. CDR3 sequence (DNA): TGTGCCAGTAGTGCGAACAGGGTACTTAATTCACCCCTCCACTTT.

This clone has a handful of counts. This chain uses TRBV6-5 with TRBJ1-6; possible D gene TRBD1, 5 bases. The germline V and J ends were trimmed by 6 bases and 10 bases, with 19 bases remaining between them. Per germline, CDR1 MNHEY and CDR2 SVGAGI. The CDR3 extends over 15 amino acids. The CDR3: CASSPLVGPGSPLHF. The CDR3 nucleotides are TGTGCCAGCAGCCCCCTCGTGGGGCCCGGGTCACCCCTCCACTTT.

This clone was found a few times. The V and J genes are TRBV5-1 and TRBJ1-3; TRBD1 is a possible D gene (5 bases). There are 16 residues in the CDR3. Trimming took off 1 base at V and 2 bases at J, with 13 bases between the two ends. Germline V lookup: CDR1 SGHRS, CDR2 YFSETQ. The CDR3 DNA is TGCGCCAGCAGCTTGTACCCGGGCAGGGCTGGAAACACCATATATTTT. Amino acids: CASSLYPGRAGNTIYF.

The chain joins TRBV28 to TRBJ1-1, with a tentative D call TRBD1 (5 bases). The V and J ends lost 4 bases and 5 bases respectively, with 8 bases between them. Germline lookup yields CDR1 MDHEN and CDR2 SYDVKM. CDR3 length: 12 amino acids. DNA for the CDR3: TGTGCCAGCAGTTCCGGACATACTGAAGCTTTCTTT. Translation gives CASSSGHTEAFF.